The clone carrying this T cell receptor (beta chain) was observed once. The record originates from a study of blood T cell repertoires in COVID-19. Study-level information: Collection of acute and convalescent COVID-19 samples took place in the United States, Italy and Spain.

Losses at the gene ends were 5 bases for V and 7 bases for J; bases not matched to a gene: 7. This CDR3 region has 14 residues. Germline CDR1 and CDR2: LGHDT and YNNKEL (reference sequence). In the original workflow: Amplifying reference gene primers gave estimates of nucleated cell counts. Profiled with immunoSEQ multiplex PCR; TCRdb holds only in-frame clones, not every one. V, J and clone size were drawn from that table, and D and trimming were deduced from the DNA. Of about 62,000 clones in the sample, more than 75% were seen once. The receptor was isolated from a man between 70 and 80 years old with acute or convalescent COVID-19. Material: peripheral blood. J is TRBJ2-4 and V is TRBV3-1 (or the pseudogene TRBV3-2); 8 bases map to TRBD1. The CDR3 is CASSSRTGSNIQYF. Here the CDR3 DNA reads TGTGCCAGCAGCTCCCGGACAGGGTCCAACATTCAGTACTTC.